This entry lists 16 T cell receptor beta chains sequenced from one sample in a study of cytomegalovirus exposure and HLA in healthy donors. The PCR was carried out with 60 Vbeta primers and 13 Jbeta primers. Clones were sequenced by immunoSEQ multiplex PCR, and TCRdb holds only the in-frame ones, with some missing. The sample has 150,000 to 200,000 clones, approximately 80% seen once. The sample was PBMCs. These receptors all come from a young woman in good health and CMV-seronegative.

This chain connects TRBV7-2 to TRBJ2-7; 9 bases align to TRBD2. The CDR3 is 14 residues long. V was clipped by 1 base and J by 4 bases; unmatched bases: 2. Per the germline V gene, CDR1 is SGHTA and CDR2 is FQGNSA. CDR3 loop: CASSLEAGGYEQYV. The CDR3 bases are TGTGCCAGCAGCTTAGAGGCGGGAGGGTACGAGCAGTACGTC.

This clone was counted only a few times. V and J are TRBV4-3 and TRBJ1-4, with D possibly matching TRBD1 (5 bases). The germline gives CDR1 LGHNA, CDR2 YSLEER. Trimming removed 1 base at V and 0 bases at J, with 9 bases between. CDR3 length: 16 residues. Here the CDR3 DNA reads TGCGCCAGCAGCCAAGGGACAACTACAACTAATGAAAAACTGTTTTTT. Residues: CASSQGTTTTNEKLFF.

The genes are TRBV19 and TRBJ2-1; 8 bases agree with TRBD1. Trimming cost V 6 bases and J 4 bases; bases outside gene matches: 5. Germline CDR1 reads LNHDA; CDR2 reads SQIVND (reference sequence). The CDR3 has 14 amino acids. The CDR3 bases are TGTGCCAGTAGGACCGGGACAGGTTACAATGAGCAGTTCTTC. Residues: CASRTGTGYNEQFF.

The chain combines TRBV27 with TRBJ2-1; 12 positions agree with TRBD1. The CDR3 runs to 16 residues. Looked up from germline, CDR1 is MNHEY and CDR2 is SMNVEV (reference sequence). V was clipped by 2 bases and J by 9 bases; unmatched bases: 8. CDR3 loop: CASSLGGQGAQSEQFF. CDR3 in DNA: TGTGCCAGCAGTTTAGGGGGACAGGGGGCGCAAAGTGAGCAGTTCTTC.

CDR3 loop: CASGIMANPTPGLAGKGEQFF. The CDR3 DNA reads as TGTGCTAGTGGTATTATGGCAAACCCCACCCCGGGACTAGCGGGGAAGGGTGAGCAGTTCTTC. The rearrangement joins TRBV12-5 to TRBJ2-1; TRBD2 matches at 13 bases. The V segment lost 5 bases and the J segment 9 bases; nucleotides outside the gene matches: 25. Germline lookup yields CDR1 LGHNT and CDR2 FRNRAP. The CDR3 consists of 21 residues. Together with reference TRBV12-5 and TRBJ2-1, the CDR3 gives the full variable domain: DARVTQTPRHKVTEMGQEVTMRCQPILGHNTVFWYRQTMMQGLELLAYFRNRAPLDDSGMPKDRFSAEMPDATLATLKIQPSEPRDSAVYFCASGIMANPTPGLAGKGEQFFGPGTRLTVL.

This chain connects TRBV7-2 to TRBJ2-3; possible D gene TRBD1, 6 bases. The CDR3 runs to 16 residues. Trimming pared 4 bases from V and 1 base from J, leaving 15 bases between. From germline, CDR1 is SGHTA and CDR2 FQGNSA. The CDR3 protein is CASSSPWGRRTDTQYF. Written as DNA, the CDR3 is TGTGCCAGCAGCTCCCCCTGGGGGCGACGCACAGATACGCAGTATTTT.

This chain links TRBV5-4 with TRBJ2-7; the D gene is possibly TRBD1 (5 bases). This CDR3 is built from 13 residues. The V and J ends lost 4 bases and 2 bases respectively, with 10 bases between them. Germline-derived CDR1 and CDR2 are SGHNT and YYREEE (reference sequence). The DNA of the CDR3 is TGTGCCAGCAGCGGGAAGGGGACCTACGAGCAGTACTTC. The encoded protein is CASSGKGTYEQYF.

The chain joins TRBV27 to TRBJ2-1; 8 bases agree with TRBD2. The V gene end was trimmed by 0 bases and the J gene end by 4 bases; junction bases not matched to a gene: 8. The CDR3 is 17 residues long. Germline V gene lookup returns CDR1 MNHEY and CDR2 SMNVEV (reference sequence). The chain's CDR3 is CASSLSTSRLAYNEQFF. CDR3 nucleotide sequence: TGTGCCAGCAGTTTATCTACCTCGAGACTAGCGTACAATGAGCAGTTCTTC.

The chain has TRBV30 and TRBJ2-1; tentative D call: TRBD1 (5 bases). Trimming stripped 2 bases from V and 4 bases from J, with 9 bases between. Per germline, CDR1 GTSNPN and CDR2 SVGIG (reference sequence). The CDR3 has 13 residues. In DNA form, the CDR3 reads TGTGCCTGGAGTAGGGGCGAATACAATGAGCAGTTCTTC. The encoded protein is CAWSRGEYNEQFF.

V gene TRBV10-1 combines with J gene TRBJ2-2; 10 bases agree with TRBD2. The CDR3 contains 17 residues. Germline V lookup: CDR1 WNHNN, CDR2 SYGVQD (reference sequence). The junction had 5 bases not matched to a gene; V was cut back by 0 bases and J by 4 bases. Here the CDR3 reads CASSESRAGGSTGELFF. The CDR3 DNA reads TGCGCCAGCAGTGAGTCAAGAGCGGGAGGGAGCACCGGGGAGCTGTTTTTT.

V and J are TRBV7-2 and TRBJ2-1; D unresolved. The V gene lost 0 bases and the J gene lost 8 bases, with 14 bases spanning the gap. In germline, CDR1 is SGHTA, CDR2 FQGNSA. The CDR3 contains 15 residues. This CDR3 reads CASSLALSSVDEQFF. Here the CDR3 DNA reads TGTGCCAGCAGCTTAGCGCTTTCGTCGGTCGATGAGCAGTTCTTC. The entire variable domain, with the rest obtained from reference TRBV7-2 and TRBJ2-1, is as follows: GAGVSQSPSNKVTEKGKDVELRCDPISGHTALYWYRQSLGQGLEFLIYFQGNSAPDKSGLPSDRFSAERTGGSVSTLTIQRTQQEDSAVYLCASSLALSSVDEQFFGPGTRLTVL.

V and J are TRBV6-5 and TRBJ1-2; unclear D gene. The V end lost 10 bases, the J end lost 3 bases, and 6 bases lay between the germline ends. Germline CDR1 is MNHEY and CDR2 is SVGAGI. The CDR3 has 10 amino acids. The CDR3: CATNHYGYTF. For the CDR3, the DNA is TGTGCCACCAATCACTATGGCTACACCTTC.

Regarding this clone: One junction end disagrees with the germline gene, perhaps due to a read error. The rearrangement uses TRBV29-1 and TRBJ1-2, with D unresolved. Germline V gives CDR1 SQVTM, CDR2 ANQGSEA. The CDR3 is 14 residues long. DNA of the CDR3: TGCAGCATTGAAGATCTAGTTAGCCTCTATGGCTACACCTTC. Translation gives CSIEDLVSLYGYTF.

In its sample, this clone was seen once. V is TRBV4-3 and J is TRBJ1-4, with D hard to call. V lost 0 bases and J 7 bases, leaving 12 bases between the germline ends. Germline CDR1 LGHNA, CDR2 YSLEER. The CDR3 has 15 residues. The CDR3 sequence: CASSQEEGGGEKLFF. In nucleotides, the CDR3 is TGCGCCAGCAGCCAAGAGGAGGGCGGCGGTGAAAAACTGTTTTTT.

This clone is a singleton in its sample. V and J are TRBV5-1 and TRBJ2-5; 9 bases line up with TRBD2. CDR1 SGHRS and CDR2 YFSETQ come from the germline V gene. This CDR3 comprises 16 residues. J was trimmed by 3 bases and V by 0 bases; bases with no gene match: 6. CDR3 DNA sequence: TGCGCCAGCAGCTTGGGGCCCGCGGGAGGGGAAGAGACCCAGTACTTC. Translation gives CASSLGPAGGEETQYF.

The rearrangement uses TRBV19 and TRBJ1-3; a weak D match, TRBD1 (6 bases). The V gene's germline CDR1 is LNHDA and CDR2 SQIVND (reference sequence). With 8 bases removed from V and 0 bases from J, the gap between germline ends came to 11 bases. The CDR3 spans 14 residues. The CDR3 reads CASQDRSSGNTIYF. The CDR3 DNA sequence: TGTGCCAGTCAGGACAGAAGCTCTGGAAACACCATATATTTT.